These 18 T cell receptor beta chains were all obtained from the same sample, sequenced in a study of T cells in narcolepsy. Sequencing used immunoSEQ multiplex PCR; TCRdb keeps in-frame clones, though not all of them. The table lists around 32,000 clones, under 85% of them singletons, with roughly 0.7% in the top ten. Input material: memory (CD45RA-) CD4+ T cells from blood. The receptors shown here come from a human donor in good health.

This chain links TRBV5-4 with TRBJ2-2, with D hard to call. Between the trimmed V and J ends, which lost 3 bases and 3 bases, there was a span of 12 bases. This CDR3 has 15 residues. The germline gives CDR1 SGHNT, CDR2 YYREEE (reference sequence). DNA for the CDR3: TGTGCCAGCAGCTCAAGGATCGGTGACACCGGGGAGCTGTTTTTT. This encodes CASSSRIGDTGELFF.

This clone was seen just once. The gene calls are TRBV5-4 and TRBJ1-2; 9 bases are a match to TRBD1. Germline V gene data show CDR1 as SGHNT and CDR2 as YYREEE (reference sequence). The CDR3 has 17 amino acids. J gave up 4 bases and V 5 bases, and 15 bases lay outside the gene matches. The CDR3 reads CASSMGAGQGKSYGYTF. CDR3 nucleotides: TGTGCCAGCAGTATGGGGGCCGGACAGGGGAAATCCTATGGCTACACCTTC. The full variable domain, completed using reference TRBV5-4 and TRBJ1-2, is ETGVTQSPTHLIKTRGQQVTLRCSSQSGHNTVSWYQQALGQGPQFIFQYYREEENGRGNFPPRFSGLQFPNYSSELNVNALELDDSALYLCASSMGAGQGKSYGYTFGSGTRLTVV.

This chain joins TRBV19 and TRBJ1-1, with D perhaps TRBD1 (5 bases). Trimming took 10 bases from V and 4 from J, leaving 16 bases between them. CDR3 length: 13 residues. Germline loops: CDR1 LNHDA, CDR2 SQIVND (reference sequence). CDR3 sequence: CATLSGSRTEAFF. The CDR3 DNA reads TGTGCCACACTATCAGGGAGTCGCACTGAAGCTTTCTTT.

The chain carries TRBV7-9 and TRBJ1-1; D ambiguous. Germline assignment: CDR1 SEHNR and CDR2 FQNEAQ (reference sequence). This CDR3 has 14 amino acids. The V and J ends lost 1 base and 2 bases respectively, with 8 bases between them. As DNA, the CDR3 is TGTGCCAGCAGCTTAGGGGCGTCAAACACTGAAGCTTTCTTT. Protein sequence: CASSLGASNTEAFF.

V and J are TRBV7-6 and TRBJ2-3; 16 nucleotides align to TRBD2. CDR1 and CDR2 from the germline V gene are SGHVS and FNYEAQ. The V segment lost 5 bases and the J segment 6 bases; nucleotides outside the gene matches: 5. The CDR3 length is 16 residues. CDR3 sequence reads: CASSQGLAGGPDTQYF. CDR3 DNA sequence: TGTGCCAGCAGCCAGGGACTAGCGGGGGGGCCTGATACGCAGTATTTT.

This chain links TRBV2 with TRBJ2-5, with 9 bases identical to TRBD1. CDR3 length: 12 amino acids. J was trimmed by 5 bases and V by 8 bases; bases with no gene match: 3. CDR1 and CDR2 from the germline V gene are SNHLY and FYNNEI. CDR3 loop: CASGTGLETQYF. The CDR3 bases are TGTGCCAGCGGGACAGGGCTGGAGACCCAGTACTTC.

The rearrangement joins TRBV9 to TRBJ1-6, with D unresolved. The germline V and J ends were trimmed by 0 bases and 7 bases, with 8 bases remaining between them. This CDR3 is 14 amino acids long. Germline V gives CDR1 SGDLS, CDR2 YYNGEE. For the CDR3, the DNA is TGTGCCAGCAGCGTAGGGCCTGAAAATTCACCCCTCCACTTT. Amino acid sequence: CASSVGPENSPLHF. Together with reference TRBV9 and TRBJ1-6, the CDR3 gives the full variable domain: DSGVTQTPKHLITATGQRVTLRCSPRSGDLSVYWYQQSLDQGLQFLIQYYNGEERAKGNILERFSAQQFPDLHSELNLSSLELGDSALYFCASSVGPENSPLHFGNGTRLTVT.

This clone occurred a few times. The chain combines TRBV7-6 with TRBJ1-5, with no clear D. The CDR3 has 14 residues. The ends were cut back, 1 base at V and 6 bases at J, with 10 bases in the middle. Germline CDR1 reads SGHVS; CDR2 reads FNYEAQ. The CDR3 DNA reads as TGTGCCAGCAGCTTAGGTGTGGAAATTCAGCCCCAGCATTTT. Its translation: CASSLGVEIQPQHF.

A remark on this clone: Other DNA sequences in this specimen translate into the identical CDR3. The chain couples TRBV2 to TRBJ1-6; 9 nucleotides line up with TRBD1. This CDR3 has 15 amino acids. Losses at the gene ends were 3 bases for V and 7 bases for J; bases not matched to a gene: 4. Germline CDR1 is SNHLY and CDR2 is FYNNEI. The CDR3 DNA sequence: TGTGCCAGCAGTGAGTGGGACAGGGTGAATTCACCCCTCCACTTT. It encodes CASSEWDRVNSPLHF.

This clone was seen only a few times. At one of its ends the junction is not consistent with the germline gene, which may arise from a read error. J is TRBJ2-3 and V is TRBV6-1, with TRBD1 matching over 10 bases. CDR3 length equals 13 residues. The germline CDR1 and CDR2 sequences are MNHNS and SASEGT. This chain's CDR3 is CASSKSRDRGRHF. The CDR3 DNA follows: TGTGCCAGCAGTAAAAGCCGGGACAGGGGACGGCATTTT.

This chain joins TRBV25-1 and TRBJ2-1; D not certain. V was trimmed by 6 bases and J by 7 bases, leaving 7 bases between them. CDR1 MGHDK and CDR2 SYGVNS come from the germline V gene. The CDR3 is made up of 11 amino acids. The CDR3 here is CASSLSNEQFF. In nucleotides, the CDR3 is TGTGCCAGCAGCTTATCAAATGAGCAGTTCTTC.

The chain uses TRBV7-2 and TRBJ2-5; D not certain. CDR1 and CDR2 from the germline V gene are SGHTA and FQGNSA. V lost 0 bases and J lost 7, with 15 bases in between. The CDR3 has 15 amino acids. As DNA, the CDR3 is TGTGCCAGCAGCTTAGCGATACCCCGGTTAGGGACCCAGTACTTC. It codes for CASSLAIPRLGTQYF. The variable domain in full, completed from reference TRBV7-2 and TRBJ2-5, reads GAGVSQSPSNKVTEKGKDVELRCDPISGHTALYWYRQSLGQGLEFLIYFQGNSAPDKSGLPSDRFSAERTGGSVSTLTIQRTQQEDSAVYLCASSLAIPRLGTQYFGPGTRLLVL.

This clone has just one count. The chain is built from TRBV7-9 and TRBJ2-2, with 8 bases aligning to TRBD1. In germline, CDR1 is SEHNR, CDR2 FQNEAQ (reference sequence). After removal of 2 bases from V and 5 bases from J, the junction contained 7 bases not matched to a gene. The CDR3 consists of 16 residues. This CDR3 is CASSLKGQAGTGELFF. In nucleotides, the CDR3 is TGTGCCAGCAGCTTAAAGGGACAGGCGGGGACCGGGGAGCTGTTTTTT.

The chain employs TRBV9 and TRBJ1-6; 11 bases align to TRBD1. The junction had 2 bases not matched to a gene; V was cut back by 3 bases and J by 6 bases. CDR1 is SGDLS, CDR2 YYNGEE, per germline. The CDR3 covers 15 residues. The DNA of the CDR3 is TGTGCCAGCAGCGGAGGGACAGGGGGTAATTCACCCCTCCACTTT. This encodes CASSGGTGGNSPLHF.

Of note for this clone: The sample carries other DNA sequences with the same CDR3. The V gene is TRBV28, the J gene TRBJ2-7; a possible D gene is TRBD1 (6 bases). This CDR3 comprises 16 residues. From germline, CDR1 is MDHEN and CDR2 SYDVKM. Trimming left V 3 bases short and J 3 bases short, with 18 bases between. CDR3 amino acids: CASSLGRSGGGYEQYV. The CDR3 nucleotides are TGTGCCAGCAGTTTGGGGCGGTCTGGGGGCGGCTACGAGCAGTACGTC.

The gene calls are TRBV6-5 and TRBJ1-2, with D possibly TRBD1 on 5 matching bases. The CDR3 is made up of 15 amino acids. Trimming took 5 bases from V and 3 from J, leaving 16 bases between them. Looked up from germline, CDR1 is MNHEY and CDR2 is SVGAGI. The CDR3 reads CASSPRVTEDYGYTF. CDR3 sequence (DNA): TGTGCCAGCAGTCCGAGGGTGACAGAGGACTATGGCTACACCTTC.

Written as DNA, the CDR3 is TGTGCCAGCAGTCTCGGGTGGGGGCTCAATGAGCAGTTCTTC. Translation: CASSLGWGLNEQFF. The genes are TRBV7-9 and TRBJ2-1, with a weak D call TRBD1 (6 bases). Germline V gene lookup returns CDR1 SEHNR and CDR2 FQNEAQ (reference sequence). The CDR3 sequence is 14 residues long. V lost 6 bases and J lost 6, with 15 bases in between.

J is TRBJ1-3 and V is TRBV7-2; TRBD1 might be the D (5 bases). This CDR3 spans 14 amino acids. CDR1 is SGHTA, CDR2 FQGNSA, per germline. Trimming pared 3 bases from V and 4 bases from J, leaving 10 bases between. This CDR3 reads CASSFGRAGNTIYF. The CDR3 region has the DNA TGTGCCAGCAGCTTTGGCAGGGCCGGAAACACCATATATTTT. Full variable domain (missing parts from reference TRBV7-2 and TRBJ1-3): GAGVSQSPSNKVTEKGKDVELRCDPISGHTALYWYRQSLGQGLEFLIYFQGNSAPDKSGLPSDRFSAERTGGSVSTLTIQRTQQEDSAVYLCASSFGRAGNTIYFGEGSWLTVV.